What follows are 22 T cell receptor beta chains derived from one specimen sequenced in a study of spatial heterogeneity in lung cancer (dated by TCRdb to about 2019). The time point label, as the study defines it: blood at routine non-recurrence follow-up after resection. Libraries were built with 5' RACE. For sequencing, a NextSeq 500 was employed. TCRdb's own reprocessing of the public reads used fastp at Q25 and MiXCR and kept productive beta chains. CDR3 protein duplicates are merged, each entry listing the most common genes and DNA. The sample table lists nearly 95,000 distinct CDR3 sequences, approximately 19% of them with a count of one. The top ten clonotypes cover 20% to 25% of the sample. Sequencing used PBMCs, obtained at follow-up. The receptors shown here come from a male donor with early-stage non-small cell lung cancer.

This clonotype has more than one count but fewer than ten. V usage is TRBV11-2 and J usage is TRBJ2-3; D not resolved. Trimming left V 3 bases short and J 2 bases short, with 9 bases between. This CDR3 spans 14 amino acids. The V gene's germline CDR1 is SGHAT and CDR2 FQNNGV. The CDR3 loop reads CASSFDPYTDTQYF. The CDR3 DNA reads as TGTGCCAGCAGCTTTGACCCATACACAGATACGCAGTATTTT.

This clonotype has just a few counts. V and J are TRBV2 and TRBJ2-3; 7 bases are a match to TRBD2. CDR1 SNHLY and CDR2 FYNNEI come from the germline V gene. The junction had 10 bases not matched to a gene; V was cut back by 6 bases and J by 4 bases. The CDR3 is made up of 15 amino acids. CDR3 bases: TGTGCCAGCAGGCCCAGCGGGAATGCAGCAGATACGCAGTATTTT. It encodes CASRPSGNAADTQYF. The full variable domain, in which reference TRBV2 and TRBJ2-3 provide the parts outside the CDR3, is EPEVTQTPSHQVTQMGQEVILRCVPISNHLYFYWYRQILGQKVEFLVSFYNNEISEKSEIFDDQFSVERPDGSNFTLKIRSTKLEDSAMYFCASRPSGNAADTQYFGPGTRLTVL.

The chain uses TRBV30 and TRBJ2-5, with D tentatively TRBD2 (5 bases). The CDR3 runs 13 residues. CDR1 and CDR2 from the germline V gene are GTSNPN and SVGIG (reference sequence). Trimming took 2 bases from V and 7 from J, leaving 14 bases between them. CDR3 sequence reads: CAWSLREYGTQYF. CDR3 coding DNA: TGTGCCTGGAGTCTTAGGGAGTACGGGACCCAGTACTTC.

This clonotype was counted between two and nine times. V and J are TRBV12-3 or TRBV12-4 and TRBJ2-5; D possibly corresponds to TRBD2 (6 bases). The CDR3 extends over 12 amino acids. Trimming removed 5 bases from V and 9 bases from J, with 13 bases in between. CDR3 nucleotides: TGTGCCAGCAGTCGCCGGACGGGGGCCCAGTACTTC. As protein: CASSRRTGAQYF.

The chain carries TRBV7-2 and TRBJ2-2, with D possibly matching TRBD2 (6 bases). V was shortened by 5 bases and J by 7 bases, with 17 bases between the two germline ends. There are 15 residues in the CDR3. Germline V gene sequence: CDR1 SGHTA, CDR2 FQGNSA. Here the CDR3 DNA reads TGTGCCAGCAGCGCGGGACTCATGAAGGTCGGGGAGCTGTTTTTT. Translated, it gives CASSAGLMKVGELFF.

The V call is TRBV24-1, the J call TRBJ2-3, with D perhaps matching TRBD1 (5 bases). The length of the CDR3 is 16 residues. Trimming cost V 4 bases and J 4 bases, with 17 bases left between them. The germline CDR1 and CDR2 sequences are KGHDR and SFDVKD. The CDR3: CATSDPGTQGPDTQYF. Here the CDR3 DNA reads TGTGCCACCAGTGACCCCGGAACGCAGGGCCCAGATACGCAGTATTTT.

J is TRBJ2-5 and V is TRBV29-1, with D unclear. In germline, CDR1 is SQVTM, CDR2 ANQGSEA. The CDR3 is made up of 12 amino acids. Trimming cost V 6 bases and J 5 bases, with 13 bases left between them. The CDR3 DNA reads TGCAGCGTGTTCGGACCCGTCGAGACCCAGTACTTC. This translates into CSVFGPVETQYF.

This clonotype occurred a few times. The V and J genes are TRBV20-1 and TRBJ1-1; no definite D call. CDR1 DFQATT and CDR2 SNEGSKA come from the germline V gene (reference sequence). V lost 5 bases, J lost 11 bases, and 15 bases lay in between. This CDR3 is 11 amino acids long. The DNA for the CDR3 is TGCAGTGCTTACGACGGGTCTTCGGCTTTCTTT. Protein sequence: CSAYDGSSAFF.

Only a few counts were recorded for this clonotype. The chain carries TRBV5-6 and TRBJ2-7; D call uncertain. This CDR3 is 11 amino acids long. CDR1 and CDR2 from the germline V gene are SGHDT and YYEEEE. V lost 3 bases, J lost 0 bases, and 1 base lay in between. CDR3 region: CASSSSYEQYV. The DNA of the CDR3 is TGTGCCAGCAGCTCCTCCTACGAGCAGTACGTC.

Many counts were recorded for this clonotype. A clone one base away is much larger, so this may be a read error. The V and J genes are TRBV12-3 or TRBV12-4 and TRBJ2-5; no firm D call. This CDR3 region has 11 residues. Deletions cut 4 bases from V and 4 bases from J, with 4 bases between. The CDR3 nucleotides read TGTGCCAGCAGTTACCTAGAGACCCAGTACTTC. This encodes CASSYLETQYF.

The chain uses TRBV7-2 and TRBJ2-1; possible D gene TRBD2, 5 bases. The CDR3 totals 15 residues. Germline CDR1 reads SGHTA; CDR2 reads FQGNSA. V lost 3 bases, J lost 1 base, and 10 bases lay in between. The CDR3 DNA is TGTGCCAGCAGCTTCGGCGGGCCTTCCTACAATGAGCAGTTCTTC. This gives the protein CASSFGGPSYNEQFF.

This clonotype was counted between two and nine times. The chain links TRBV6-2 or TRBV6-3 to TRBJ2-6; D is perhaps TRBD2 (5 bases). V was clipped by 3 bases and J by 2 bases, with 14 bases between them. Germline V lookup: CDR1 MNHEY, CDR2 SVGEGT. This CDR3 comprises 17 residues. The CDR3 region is CASSYLAGKPGANVLTF. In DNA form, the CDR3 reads TGTGCCAGCAGTTATCTTGCGGGCAAGCCTGGGGCCAACGTCCTGACTTTC.

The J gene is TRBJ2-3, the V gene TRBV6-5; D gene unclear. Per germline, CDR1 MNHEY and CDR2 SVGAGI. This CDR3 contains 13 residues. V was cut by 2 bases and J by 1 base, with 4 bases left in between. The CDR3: CASSYRGTDTQYF. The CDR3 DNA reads TGTGCCAGCAGTTACCGGGGCACAGATACGCAGTATTTT.

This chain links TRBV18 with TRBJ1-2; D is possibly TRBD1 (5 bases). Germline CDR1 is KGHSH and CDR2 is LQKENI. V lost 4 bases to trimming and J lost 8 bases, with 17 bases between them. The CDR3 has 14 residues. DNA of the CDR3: TGTGCCAGCTCACTCGGACATGGATCATCCGGCTACACCTTC. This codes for CASSLGHGSSGYTF.

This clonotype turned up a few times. CDR3 coding DNA: TGTGCCAGCAGCCAGACTACTAGCGGCTATGAGCAGTTCTTC. Translation: CASSQTTSGYEQFF. V is TRBV3-1 and J is TRBJ2-1; 8 nucleotides line up with TRBD2. The CDR3 is 14 residues long. V gave up 3 bases and J gave up 8 bases; unmatched junction bases: 6. In germline, CDR1 is LGHDT, CDR2 YNNKEL (reference sequence).

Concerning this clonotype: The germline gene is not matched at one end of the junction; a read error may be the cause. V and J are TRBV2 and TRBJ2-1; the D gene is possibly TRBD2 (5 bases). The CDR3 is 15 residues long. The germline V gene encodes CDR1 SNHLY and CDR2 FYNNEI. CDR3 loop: CVSEADPSSYNEQFF. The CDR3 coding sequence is TGTGTCAGCGAAGCGGACCCGAGCTCCTACAATGAGCAGTTCTTC.

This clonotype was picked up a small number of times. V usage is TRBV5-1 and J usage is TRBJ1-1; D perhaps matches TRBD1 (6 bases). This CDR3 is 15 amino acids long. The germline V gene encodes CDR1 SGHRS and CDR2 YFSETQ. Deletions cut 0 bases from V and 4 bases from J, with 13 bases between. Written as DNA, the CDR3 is TGCGCCAGCAGCTTGGACCCGGGGGCGAGCACTGAAGCTTTCTTT. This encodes CASSLDPGASTEAFF.

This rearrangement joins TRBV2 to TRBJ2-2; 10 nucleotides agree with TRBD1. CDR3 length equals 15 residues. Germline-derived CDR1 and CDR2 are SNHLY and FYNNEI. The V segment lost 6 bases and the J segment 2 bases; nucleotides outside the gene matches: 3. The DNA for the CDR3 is TGTGCCAGCAGGGGGACAGGGGCAAACACCGGGGAGCTGTTTTTT. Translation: CASRGTGANTGELFF.

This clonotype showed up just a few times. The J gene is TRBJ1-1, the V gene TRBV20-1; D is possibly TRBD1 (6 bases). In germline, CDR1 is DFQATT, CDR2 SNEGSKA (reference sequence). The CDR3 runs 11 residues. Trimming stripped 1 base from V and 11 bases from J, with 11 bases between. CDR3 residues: CSARGRRGAFF. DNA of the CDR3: TGCAGTGCTAGAGGAAGAAGGGGGGCTTTCTTT.

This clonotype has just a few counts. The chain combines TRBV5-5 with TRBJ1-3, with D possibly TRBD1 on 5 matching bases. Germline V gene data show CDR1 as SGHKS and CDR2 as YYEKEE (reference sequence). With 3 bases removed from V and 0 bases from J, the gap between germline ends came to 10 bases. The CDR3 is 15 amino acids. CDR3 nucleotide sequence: TGTGCCAGCAGCTCTGGCGGGGGCTCTGGAAACACCATATATTTT. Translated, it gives CASSSGGGSGNTIYF.

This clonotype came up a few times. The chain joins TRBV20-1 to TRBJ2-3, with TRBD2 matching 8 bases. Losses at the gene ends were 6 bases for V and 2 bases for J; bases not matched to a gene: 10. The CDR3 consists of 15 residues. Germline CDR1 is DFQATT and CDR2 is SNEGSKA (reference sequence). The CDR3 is CSAPQTSVVTDTQYF. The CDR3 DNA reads TGCAGTGCACCCCAGACTAGCGTTGTCACAGATACGCAGTATTTT.

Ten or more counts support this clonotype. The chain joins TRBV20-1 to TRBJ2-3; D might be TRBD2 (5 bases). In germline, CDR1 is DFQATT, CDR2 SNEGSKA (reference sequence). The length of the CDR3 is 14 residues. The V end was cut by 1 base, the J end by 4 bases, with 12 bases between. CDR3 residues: CSARVSGMADTQYF. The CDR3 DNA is TGCAGTGCTAGAGTATCGGGAATGGCAGATACGCAGTATTTT.